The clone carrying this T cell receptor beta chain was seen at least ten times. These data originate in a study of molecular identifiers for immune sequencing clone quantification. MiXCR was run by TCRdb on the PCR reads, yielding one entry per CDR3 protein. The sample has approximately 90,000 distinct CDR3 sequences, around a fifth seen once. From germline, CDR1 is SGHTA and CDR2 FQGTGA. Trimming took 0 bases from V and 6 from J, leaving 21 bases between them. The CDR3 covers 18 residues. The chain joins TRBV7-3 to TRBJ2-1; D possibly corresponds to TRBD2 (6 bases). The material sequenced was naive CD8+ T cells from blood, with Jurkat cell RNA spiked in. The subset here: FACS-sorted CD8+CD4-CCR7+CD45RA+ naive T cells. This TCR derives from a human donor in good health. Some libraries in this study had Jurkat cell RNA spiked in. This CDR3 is CASSLTFVGGGPGNEQFF. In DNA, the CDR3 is TGTGCCAGCAGCTTAACGTTCGTAGGTGGAGGGCCCGGCAATGAGCAGTTCTTC. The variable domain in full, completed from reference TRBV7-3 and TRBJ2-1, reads GAGVSQTPSNKVTEKGKYVELRCDPISGHTALYWYRQSLGQGPEFLIYFQGTGAADDSGLPNDRFFAVRPEGSVSTLKIQRTERGDSAVYLCASSLTFVGGGPGNEQFFGPGTRLTVL.